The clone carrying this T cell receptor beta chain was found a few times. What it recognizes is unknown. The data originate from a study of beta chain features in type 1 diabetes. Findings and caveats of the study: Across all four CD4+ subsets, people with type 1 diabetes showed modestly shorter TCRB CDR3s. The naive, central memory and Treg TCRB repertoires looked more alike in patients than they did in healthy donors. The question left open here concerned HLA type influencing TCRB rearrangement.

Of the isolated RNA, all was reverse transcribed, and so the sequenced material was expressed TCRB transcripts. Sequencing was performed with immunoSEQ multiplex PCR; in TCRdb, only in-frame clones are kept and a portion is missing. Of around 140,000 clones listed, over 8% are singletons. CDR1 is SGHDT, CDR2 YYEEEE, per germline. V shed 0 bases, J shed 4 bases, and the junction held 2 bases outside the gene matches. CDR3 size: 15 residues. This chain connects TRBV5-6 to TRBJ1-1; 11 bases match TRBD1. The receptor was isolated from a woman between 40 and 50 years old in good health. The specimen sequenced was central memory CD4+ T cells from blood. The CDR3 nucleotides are TGTGCCAGCAGCTTGGGAGGGACAGGGGGCACTGAAGCTTTCTTT. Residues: CASSLGGTGGTEAFF.